This section outlines one TCR beta chain sequence together with its context. This clonotype appeared a few times. Its antigen is unknown. No much larger clone exists at a distance of one base, and base qualities are not known. The data stem from a study of identical twins (dated by TCRdb to the mid-2010s). About the study as a whole: TCR alpha and beta repertoires from monozygotic twins, unrelated adults of various ages and cord blood were deep-sequenced to test whether fetal clonotypes persist. To rule out contamination, replicate twin experiments were performed at different times with different library preparation protocols. The paper as a whole reports these results and caveats: Compared with coincidental sharing between unrelated individuals, out-of-frame TCR alpha sequences shared between twins showed an excess of sequences with low generation probability. Conclusions relied on cross-sectional statistical analysis, since the same donors could not be followed over many years. A weaker excess of twin sharing was found in beta out-of-frame sequences because the signal-to-noise ratio was lowered by fewer shared sequences. Fewer insertions were carried by abundant cord blood beta clonotypes; a weaker similar trend was observed in young adult naive repertoires, while no such trend was observed in memory repertoires. Invariant T cells such as MAIT and iNKT could partly confound zero-insertion analyses, though diverse VJ usage argued against this for most clonotypes. Recombination models systematically underestimated out-of-frame TCR alpha sharing in monozygotic twins but agreed with sharing between unrelated individuals.

The method was 5' RACE. Sequencing instrument: Illumina HiSeq 2000. Template switching introduced a universal primer binding site; the final cDNA contained a unique molecular identifier, enabling accurate counting of TCR cDNA molecules. Specific primers in the conserved constant-segment region were used to synthesize first-strand cDNA for TCR alpha and beta chains. To control for contamination, every cDNA library was double barcoded, receiving both a SMART-Mk sample barcode and Illumina barcodes. TruSeq adapter sequences along with Illumina sample barcodes were introduced in two successive PCR steps. Sequencing of the TCR alpha and beta cDNA libraries was done on the Illumina HiSeq platform using custom primers. Processing in the source paper ran as follows. Raw reads were processed with MiGEC to extract unique molecular identifiers, and MiXCR was used to determine CDR3 positions. For each individual, recombination models were inferred using an EM algorithm with the repgenHMM and IGoR tools. Shared clonotypes were analyzed with the tcR package in R, and sharing was normalized by the product of cloneset sizes. To study raw recombination without the effects of thymic and clonal selection, out-of-frame nonproductive sequences were analyzed. The public sequencing data were trimmed at Q25 with fastp and processed into clonotypes with MiXCR by TCRdb, which kept only in-frame beta chains. When rows share a CDR3 protein, they turn into one entry using the most common DNA and genes. None of the V and J calls come from the authors' own analysis; TCRdb made them. The sample has under 400,000 distinct CDR3 sequences on record, 9% to 10% of them singletons. Roughly 9% of the sample rests with the top ten.

All donors were healthy Caucasians. The researchers also sequenced three unrelated adults who were not twins: a male aged 18 to 30, a male aged 50 to 60, and a female aged 50 to 60. Using Miltenyi CD45RO+ enrichment and human naive T-cell isolation kits, memory (CD45RO+) and naive T cells were isolated from PBMC. The receptor's source is a woman aged 50 to 65 in good health. The sequenced material came from naive T cells sorted from blood. Read against the paper, the sample's cell subset or site label means: cells isolated with a human naive T-cell isolation kit.

The nucleotides are TGTGCCAGCAAACCGTCCAGGTCTTACGAGCAGTACTTC. It translates as CASKPSRSYEQYF. The rearrangement combines TRBV7-8 with TRBJ2-7, with the D gene too uncertain to name. Spanning cysteine to phenylalanine, the CDR3 consists of 13 amino acids. Left in the record is the CDR3 DNA by itself, 39 bases read in frame from the first base. CDR1 and CDR2 were assigned from the germline V gene as SGHVS and FQNEAQ. Relative to germline, V is 7 bases shorter and J is 4 bases shorter, with 14 bases between their ends.